This note documents a single T cell receptor beta chain sequence. The sample belongs to a study of T cell changes during pregnancy in multiple sclerosis. The repertoire was sequenced with immunoSEQ multiplex PCR; TCRdb's copy has only in-frame clones and lacks some. In the table there are some 38,000 clones, more than 75% of which are singletons. Germline V lookup: CDR1 SGHDT, CDR2 YYEEEE. There are 13 residues in the CDR3. The V and J ends lost 6 bases and 4 bases, in that order; junction bases with no gene match: 4. The sample in question was CD8+ T cells from peripheral blood mononuclear cells, obtained in the third trimester of pregnancy. The receptor was isolated from a female donor with multiple sclerosis, enrolled in a pregnancy study. The chain is built from TRBV5-6 and TRBJ1-5, with TRBD1 matching over 7 bases. In DNA form, the CDR3 reads TGTGCCAGCACCCCGACAGGGAATCAGCCCCAGCATTTT. Its translation: CASTPTGNQPQHF.